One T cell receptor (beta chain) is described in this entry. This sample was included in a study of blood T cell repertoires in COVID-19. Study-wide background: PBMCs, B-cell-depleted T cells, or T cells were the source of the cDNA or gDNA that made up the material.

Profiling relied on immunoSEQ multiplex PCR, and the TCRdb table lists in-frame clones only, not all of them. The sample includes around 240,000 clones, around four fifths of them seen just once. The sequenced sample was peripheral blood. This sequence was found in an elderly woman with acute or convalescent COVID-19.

The chain's CDR3 is CASSLPGANTGELFF. CDR3 coding DNA: TGCGCCAGCAGCTTACCCGGAGCCAACACCGGGGAGCTGTTTTTT. The chain combines TRBV5-1 with TRBJ2-2; D gene unclear. Per germline, CDR1 SGHRS and CDR2 YFSETQ. V was clipped by 2 bases and J by 2 bases, with 10 bases between them. CDR3 length equals 15 residues.